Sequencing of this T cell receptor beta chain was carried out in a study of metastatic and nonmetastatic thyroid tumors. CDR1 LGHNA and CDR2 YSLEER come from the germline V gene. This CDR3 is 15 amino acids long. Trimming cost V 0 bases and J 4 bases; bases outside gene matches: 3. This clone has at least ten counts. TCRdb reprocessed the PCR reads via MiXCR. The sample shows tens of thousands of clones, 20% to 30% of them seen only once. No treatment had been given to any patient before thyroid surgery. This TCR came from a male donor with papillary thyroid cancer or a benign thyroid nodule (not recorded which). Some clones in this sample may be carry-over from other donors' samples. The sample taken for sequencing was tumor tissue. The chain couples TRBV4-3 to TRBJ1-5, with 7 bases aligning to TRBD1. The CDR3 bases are TGCGCCAGCAGCCAAGACAGGGGGGAAAATCAGCCCCAGCATTTT. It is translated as CASSQDRGENQPQHF.